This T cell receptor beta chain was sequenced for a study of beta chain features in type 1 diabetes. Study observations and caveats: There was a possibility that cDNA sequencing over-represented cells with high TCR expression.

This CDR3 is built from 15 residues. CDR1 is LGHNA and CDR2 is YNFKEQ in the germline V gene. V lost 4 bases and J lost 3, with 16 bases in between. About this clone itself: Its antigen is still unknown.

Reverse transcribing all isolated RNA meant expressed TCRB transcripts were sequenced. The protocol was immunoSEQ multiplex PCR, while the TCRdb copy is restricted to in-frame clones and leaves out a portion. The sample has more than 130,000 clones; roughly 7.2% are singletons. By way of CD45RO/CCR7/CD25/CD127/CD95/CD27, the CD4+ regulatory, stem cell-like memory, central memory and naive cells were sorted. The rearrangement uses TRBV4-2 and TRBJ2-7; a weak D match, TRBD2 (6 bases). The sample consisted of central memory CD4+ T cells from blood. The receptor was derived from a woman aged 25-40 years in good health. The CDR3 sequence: CASSPRLGTLYEQYF. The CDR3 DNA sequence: TGTGCCAGCAGCCCCCGACTAGGCACACTCTACGAGCAGTACTTC.